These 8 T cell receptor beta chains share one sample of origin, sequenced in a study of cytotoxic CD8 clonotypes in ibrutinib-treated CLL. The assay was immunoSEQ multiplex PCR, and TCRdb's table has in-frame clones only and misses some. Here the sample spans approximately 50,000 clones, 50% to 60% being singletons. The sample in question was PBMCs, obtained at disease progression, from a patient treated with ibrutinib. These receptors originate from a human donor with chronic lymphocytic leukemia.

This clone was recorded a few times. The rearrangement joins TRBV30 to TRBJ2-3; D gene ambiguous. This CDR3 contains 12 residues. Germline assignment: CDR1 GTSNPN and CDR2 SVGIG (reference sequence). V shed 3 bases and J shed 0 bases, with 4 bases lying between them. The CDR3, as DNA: TGTGCCTGGAGCCACAGCACAGATACGCAGTATTTT. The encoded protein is CAWSHSTDTQYF.

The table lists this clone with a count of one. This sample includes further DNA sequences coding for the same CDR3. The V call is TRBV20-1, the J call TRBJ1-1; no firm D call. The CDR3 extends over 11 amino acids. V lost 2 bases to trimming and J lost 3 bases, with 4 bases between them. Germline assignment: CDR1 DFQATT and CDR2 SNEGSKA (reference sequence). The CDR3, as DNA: TGCAGTGCTAGAAGCGACACTGAAGCTTTCTTT. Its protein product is CSARSDTEAFF.

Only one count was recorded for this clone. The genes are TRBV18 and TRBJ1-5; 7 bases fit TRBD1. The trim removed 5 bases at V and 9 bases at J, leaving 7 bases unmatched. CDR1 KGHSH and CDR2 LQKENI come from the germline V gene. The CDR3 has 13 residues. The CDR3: CASSGTALTPQHF. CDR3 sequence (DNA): TGTGCCAGCTCAGGGACAGCCCTCACGCCCCAGCATTTT.

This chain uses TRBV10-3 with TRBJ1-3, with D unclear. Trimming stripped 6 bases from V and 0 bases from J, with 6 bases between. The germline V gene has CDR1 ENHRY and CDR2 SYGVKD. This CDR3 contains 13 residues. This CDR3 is CAISRTSGNTIYF. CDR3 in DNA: TGTGCCATCAGCAGGACCTCTGGAAACACCATATATTTT.

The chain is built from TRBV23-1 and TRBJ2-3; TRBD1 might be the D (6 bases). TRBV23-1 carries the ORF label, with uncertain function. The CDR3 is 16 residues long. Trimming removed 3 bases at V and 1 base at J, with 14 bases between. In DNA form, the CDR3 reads TGCGCCAGCAGTCATCCGGACAGAGCCGGCACAGATACGCAGTATTTT. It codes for CASSHPDRAGTDTQYF.

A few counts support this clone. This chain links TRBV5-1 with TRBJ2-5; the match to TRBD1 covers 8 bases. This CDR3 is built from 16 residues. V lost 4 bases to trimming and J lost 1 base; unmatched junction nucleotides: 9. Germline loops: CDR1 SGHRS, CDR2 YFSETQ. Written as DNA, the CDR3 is TGCGCCAGCAGCAGAGACAGGACAGGGCGCCAAGAGACCCAGTACTTC. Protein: CASSRDRTGRQETQYF.

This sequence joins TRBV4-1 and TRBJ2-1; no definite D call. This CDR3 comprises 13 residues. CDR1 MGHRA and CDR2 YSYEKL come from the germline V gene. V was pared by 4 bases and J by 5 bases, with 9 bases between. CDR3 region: CASSLPGNNEQFF. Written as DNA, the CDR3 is TGCGCCAGCAGCCTGCCGGGTAACAATGAGCAGTTCTTC.

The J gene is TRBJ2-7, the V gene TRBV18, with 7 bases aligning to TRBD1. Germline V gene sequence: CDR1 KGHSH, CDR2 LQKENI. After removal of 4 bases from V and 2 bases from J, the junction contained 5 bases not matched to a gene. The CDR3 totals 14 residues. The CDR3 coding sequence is TGTGCCAGCTCACAGCAGGGGGTCGCCTACGAGCAGTACTTC. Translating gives CASSQQGVAYEQYF.